This paragraph covers one T cell receptor beta chain sequence. Its antigen is not identified. The sample originates from a study of T cells in localized non-small cell lung cancer. Sequenced by immunoSEQ multiplex PCR; TCRdb stores in-frame clones only, minus some. The data show more than 9,000 clones, over 65% seen once. Notes on the study in general: When the top 100 tumor clones were examined, a median about 60 of them also appeared in the adjacent lung, which was paired and uninvolved. Heterogeneity remains possible because sequencing was limited to only one tumor region.

Sequences were derived from peripheral blood, sampled before any cancer treatment. The clonotype was recovered from a male donor at least 60 years old with stage I lung adenocarcinoma.

The CDR3 sequence is CASQRDLGEKLFF. CDR3 DNA: TGCGCCAGCCAGAGGGACCTAGGCGAAAAACTGTTTTTT. The chain employs TRBV10-1 and TRBJ1-4, with D perhaps matching TRBD1 (5 bases). The CDR3 consists of 13 residues. Germline CDR1 is WNHNN and CDR2 is SYGVQD (reference sequence). V dropped 8 bases and J dropped 8 bases, with 15 bases sitting between them.